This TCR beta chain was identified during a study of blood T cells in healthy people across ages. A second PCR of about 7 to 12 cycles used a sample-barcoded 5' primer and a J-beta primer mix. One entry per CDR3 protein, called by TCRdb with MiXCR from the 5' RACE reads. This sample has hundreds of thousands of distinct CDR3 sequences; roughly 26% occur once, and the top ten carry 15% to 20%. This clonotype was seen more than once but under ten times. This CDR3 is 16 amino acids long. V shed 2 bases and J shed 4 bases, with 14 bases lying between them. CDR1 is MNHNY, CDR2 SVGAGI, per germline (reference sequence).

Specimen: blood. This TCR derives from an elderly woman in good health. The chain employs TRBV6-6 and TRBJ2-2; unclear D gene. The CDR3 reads CASSYQTGHPTGELFF. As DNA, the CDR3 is TGTGCCAGCAGTTACCAGACGGGCCACCCCACCGGGGAGCTGTTTTTT.